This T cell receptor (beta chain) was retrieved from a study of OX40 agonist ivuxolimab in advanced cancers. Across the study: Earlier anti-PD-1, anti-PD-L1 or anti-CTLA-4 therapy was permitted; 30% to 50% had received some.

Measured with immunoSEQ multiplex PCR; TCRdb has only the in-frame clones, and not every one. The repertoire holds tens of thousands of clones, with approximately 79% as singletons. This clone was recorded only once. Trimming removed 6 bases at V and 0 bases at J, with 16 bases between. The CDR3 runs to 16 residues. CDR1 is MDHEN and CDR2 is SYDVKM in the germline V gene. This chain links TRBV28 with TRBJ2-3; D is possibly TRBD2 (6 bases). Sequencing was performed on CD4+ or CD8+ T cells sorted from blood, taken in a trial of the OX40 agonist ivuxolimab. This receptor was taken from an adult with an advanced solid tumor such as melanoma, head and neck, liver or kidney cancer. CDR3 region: CASRGLRVDSTDTQYF. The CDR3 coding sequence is TGTGCCAGCAGGGGACTCCGGGTAGATAGCACAGATACGCAGTATTTT.